Shown below are 14 T cell receptor beta chains from a single sample sequenced in a study of T cell repertoires in cytomegalovirus infection. TCRdb re-called the reads with MiXCR, one entry per CDR3 protein. Among about 310,000 distinct CDR3 sequences listed, 15% to 20% were seen once. The sequenced sample consisted of PBMCs. The receptor source for this set is a human donor in good health (CMV status not recorded). Some clones in this sample may be carry-over from other donors' samples.

This sequence joins TRBV7-2 and TRBJ2-6; possible D gene TRBD1, 5 bases. V dropped 5 bases and J dropped 0 bases, with 20 bases sitting between them. The CDR3 extends over 19 amino acids. Germline V gene sequence: CDR1 SGHTA, CDR2 FQGNSA. The CDR3 reads CASSPTVGRVPSGANVLTF. The CDR3 region has the DNA TGTGCCAGCAGCCCTACCGTGGGCAGGGTCCCCTCTGGGGCCAACGTCCTGACTTTC.

In this sample, this clonotype turned up many times. This chain joins TRBV6-2 or TRBV6-3 and TRBJ2-3; D tentatively fits TRBD1 or TRBD2 (5 bases each). V lost 4 bases and J lost 8, with 16 bases in between. The germline V gene encodes CDR1 MNHEY and CDR2 SVGEGT. The CDR3 spans 14 residues. The CDR3, as DNA: TGTGCCAGCAGTTTGGACATCCCCCGGGGTACGCAGTATTTT. Its translation is CASSLDIPRGTQYF.

The CDR3 protein is CASSLQGADSPLHF. The CDR3 region has the DNA TGTGCCAGCAGCTTACAAGGGGCGGATTCACCCCTCCACTTT. V is TRBV7-8 and J is TRBJ1-6, with TRBD1 as a possible D gene (5 bases). V was cut by 2 bases and J by 8 bases, with 10 bases left in between. CDR1 is SGHVS and CDR2 is FQNEAQ in the germline V gene. The CDR3 sequence is 14 residues long.

This clonotype was seen only a few times. The chain has TRBV2 and TRBJ1-2; TRBD1 might be the D (5 bases). This CDR3 is built from 15 residues. The ends were cut back, 5 bases at V and 4 bases at J, with 17 bases in the middle. Germline CDR1 SNHLY, CDR2 FYNNEI. The CDR3 DNA reads TGTGCCAGCAGTAGCTTAAAACAGGCCCCCTATGGCTACACCTTC. This gives the protein CASSSLKQAPYGYTF.

CDR3 DNA sequence: TGTGCCAGCAGCTTGCCCACTTATGATACGCAGTATTTT. Encoded protein: CASSLPTYDTQYF. The chain has TRBV5-4 and TRBJ2-3; D is undetermined. V was shortened by 1 base and J by 6 bases, with 9 bases between the two germline ends. CDR1 is SGHNT, CDR2 YYREEE, per germline (reference sequence). The CDR3 is 13 amino acids.

This clonotype was observed many times. This chain links TRBV5-1 with TRBJ1-3, with TRBD1 as a possible D gene (5 bases). V lost 0 bases and J lost 4, with 11 bases in between. This CDR3 contains 15 residues. Germline V gene lookup returns CDR1 SGHRS and CDR2 YFSETQ. CDR3 sequence reads: CASSLDFGAGNTIYF. CDR3 DNA sequence: TGCGCCAGCAGCTTGGACTTCGGGGCGGGAAACACCATATATTTT.

As regards this clonotype: The junction departs from the called germline gene at one end, perhaps through a read error. V and J are TRBV28 and TRBJ2-5; a weak D match, TRBD1 (5 bases). Germline V lookup: CDR1 MDHEN, CDR2 SYDVKM. The CDR3 has 12 amino acids. The CDR3 DNA reads as TGTGCCAGCAGTGTATGGGGCGAGACCCAGTACTTC. Protein: CASSVWGETQYF.

This clonotype was seen ten or more times. V gene TRBV6-1 combines with J gene TRBJ2-4; 12 bases are shared with TRBD2. J gave up 0 bases and V 3 bases, and 6 bases lay outside the gene matches. This CDR3 region has 18 residues. Germline V gives CDR1 MNHNS, CDR2 SASEGT. CDR3 bases: TGTGCCAGCAGTGACTTACTAGCGGGGGGACTAGCCAAAAACATTCAGTACTTC. Translating it yields CASSDLLAGGLAKNIQYF.

The sample holds many counts of this clonotype. The chain is built from TRBV6-5 and TRBJ1-5; D may be TRBD1 (5 bases). The CDR3 extends over 15 amino acids. Germline V gene lookup returns CDR1 MNHEY and CDR2 SVGAGI. V lost 2 bases and J 0 bases, leaving 8 bases between the germline ends. The CDR3 is CASSYTQGSNQPQHF. Written as DNA, the CDR3 is TGTGCCAGCAGTTACACTCAGGGTAGCAATCAGCCCCAGCATTTT.

This clonotype has a count of ten or more. The gene calls are TRBV10-3 and TRBJ2-7, with D possibly being TRBD1 (6 bases). The ends were cut back, 8 bases at V and 2 bases at J, with 13 bases in the middle. The germline gives CDR1 ENHRY, CDR2 SYGVKD. This CDR3 is built from 13 residues. The CDR3 protein is CAIGTMRAYEQYF. Here the CDR3 DNA reads TGTGCCATCGGGACAATGCGGGCCTACGAGCAGTACTTC.

V and J are TRBV24-1 and TRBJ2-3; TRBD1 is a possible D gene (6 bases). This CDR3 region has 14 residues. Per the germline V gene, CDR1 is KGHDR and CDR2 is SFDVKD. Trimming left V 3 bases short and J 4 bases short, with 10 bases between. CDR3 DNA: TGTGCCACCAGTGATGCTGGGGGCGCAGATACGCAGTATTTT. Translation gives CATSDAGGADTQYF.

In this sample, this clonotype turned up many times. The rearrangement joins TRBV7-2 to TRBJ2-2; 8 bases are shared with TRBD2. Germline CDR1 is SGHTA and CDR2 is FQGNSA. The length of the CDR3 is 17 residues. With 7 bases clipped from V and 0 bases from J, the junction kept 10 bases outside the gene matches. The CDR3 DNA sequence: TGTGCCAGCACCCTTTACGGGGGGGCCGCGAACACCGGGGAGCTGTTTTTT. Amino acids: CASTLYGGAANTGELFF.

This clonotype has just a few counts. V gene TRBV6-1 combines with J gene TRBJ1-6, with unresolved D. The CDR3 sequence is 18 residues long. Trimming cost V 7 bases and J 2 bases, with 21 bases left between them. Germline CDR1 MNHNS, CDR2 SASEGT. CDR3 in amino acids: CASKAGIDVGTYNSPLHF. As DNA, the CDR3 is TGTGCCAGCAAGGCAGGAATAGACGTCGGCACCTATAATTCACCCCTCCACTTT.

This clonotype was seen repeatedly, ten times or more. This chain links TRBV6-2 or TRBV6-3 with TRBJ1-1; weak D call: TRBD1 (5 bases). The CDR3 extends over 14 amino acids. From germline, CDR1 is MNHEY and CDR2 SVGEGT. The V and J ends lost 5 bases and 6 bases respectively, with 16 bases between them. The chain's CDR3 is CASSEGRAAAEAFF. The DNA of the CDR3 is TGTGCCAGCAGTGAGGGCAGGGCCGCCGCTGAAGCTTTCTTT.